These 10 T cell receptor beta chains were all obtained from the same sample, sequenced in a study of a mutant IDH1 vaccine in newly diagnosed glioma. Time point specified: week 11, during vaccination. The content of each vaccine dose was 300 ug of mutant IDH1 20-mer peptide, and topical imiquimod accompanied it. Some clones are missing from TCRdb's copy, which holds only in-frame ones; the method was immunoSEQ multiplex PCR. The sample has under 150,000 clones; around 90% are singletons. Their cognate antigens are unknown. The sequenced sample was PBMCs, obtained from a glioma patient whose treatment included an IDH1 peptide vaccine. These TCRs come from a woman aged 50 to 60 with glioma.

This chain uses TRBV19 with TRBJ1-1, with TRBD1 identical over 12 bases. This CDR3 is built from 15 residues. The junction had 7 bases not matched to a gene; V was cut back by 5 bases and J by 6 bases. The germline CDR1 and CDR2 sequences are LNHDA and SQIVND (reference sequence). The DNA for the CDR3 is TGTGCCAGTAGTTTCCGGGACAGGGGGCTTTCTGAAGCTTTCTTT. It encodes CASSFRDRGLSEAFF.

J is TRBJ1-4 and V is TRBV11-2; 7 bases align to TRBD1. Trimming took 5 bases from V and 11 from J; bases not matched to a gene: 20. Germline lookup yields CDR1 SGHAT and CDR2 FQNNGV. The CDR3 length is 17 residues. The CDR3 DNA follows: TGTGCCAGCAGCGATAGGGGGCAGGGGATCGGCGATAGGAAACTGTTTTTT. It translates to CASSDRGQGIGDRKLFF.

The gene calls are TRBV28 and TRBJ2-7, with 7 bases fitting TRBD2. Germline loops: CDR1 MDHEN, CDR2 SYDVKM. Trimming at V came to 3 bases and at J to 6 bases, leaving 8 bases not matched to a gene. This CDR3 is 14 amino acids long. CDR3 sequence: CASSLGGSSAEQYF. The CDR3 region has the DNA TGTGCCAGCAGTTTGGGCGGGAGTTCAGCCGAGCAGTACTTC.

This clone was seen just once. The chain recombines TRBV9 with TRBJ1-5; 7 bases agree with TRBD1. J lost 0 bases, V lost 2 bases, and 2 bases had no gene match. Germline assignment: CDR1 SGDLS and CDR2 YYNGEE. CDR3 length equals 15 residues. The CDR3 sequence: CASSVTGNSNQPQHF. CDR3 nucleotide sequence: TGTGCCAGCAGCGTGACAGGGAATAGCAATCAGCCCCAGCATTTT.

This clone was recorded a few times. This chain connects TRBV29-1 to TRBJ2-7; 7 positions agree with TRBD1. With 3 bases clipped from V and 2 bases from J, the junction kept 4 bases outside the gene matches. The CDR3 has 13 amino acids. Looked up from germline, CDR1 is SQVTM and CDR2 is ANQGSEA. CDR3 amino acids: CSVEGTAAYEQYF. CDR3 nucleotides: TGCAGCGTTGAGGGGACAGCCGCCTACGAGCAGTACTTC.

The rearrangement uses TRBV21-1 and TRBJ2-7; the table gives TRBD1 as D, unverified against the DNA. TRBV21-1 is assigned pseudogene status. The length of the CDR3 is 17 residues. For the CDR3, the DNA is TGTGCCAGCAGCAATCGTAGGGGCGGGACAGGGGTTATCGAGCAGTACTTC. The encoded protein is CASSNRRGGTGVIEQYF.

The chain is built from TRBV11-1 and TRBJ2-1; TRBD2 is a possible D gene (5 bases). Trimming removed 2 bases from V and 4 bases from J, with 12 bases in between. This CDR3 spans 15 amino acids. CDR1 and CDR2 from the germline V gene are SGHAT and FQDESV (reference sequence). The CDR3 nucleotides read TGTGCCAGCAGCTTACGAGCGGACCAATACAATGAGCAGTTCTTC. It translates to CASSLRADQYNEQFF.

This clone was seen more than once but under ten times. V is TRBV5-4 and J is TRBJ1-5; no definite D call. This CDR3 contains 12 residues. V dropped 2 bases and J dropped 10 bases, with 10 bases sitting between them. Germline loops: CDR1 SGHNT, CDR2 YYREEE (reference sequence). The CDR3: CASSLEGNPQHF. Written as DNA, the CDR3 is TGTGCCAGCAGCTTAGAAGGTAATCCCCAGCATTTT.

The V call is TRBV15, the J call TRBJ2-7, with a tentative D call TRBD1 (6 bases). The CDR3 covers 15 residues. Germline loops: CDR1 LNHNV, CDR2 YYDKDF (reference sequence). Between the trimmed V and J ends, which lost 2 bases and 2 bases, there was a span of 13 bases. CDR3 region: CATSRHREEAYEQYF. Written as DNA, the CDR3 is TGTGCCACCAGCAGACACAGGGAAGAGGCCTACGAGCAGTACTTC. Supplemented by reference TRBV15 and TRBJ2-7, the full variable domain reads DAMVIQNPRYQVTQFGKPVTLSCSQTLNHNVMYWYQQKSSQAPKLLFHYYDKDFNNEADTPDNFQSRRPNTSFCFLDIRSPGLGDTAMYLCATSRHREEAYEQYFGPGTRLTVT.

The V call is TRBV5-4, the J call TRBJ1-1; D ambiguous. Germline V gene lookup returns CDR1 SGHNT and CDR2 YYREEE (reference sequence). The V and J ends lost 2 bases and 0 bases respectively, with 11 bases between them. This CDR3 region has 15 residues. The CDR3 here is CASSFLDPLNTEAFF. The CDR3, as DNA: TGTGCCAGCAGCTTCCTCGACCCTTTGAACACTGAAGCTTTCTTT.